These 3 T cell receptor beta chains share one sample of origin, sequenced in a study of identical twins. TCRdb reprocessed the 5' RACE reads with MiXCR, giving one entry per CDR3 protein. Here the sample spans some 1,700,000 distinct CDR3 sequences, about 31% being singletons. What was sequenced was cord blood. The receptors shown here come from a newborn girl in good health.

This sequence joins TRBV7-6 and TRBJ2-7; 9 nucleotides line up with TRBD2. The trim removed 1 base at V and 7 bases at J, leaving 23 bases unmatched. Looked up from germline, CDR1 is SGHVS and CDR2 is FNYEAQ. This CDR3 contains 20 residues. The CDR3 nucleotides read TGTGCCAGCAGCTTAGGGCCTATCTGGCGGGGGGGCATATCCTACAATGAGCAGTACTTC. It is translated as CASSLGPIWRGGISYNEQYF.

The chain recombines TRBV10-3 with TRBJ2-2; no clear D gene. Trimming removed 6 bases from V and 4 bases from J, with 3 bases in between. Per germline, CDR1 ENHRY and CDR2 SYGVKD. The CDR3 consists of 11 residues. The CDR3 loop reads CAIRTTGELFF. The CDR3 DNA reads as TGTGCCATCAGGACCACCGGGGAGCTGTTTTTT.

This chain uses TRBV27 with TRBJ1-4; tentatively, D is TRBD1 (5 bases). The CDR3 is 13 residues long. Looked up from germline, CDR1 is MNHEY and CDR2 is SMNVEV (reference sequence). V lost 5 bases, J lost 8 bases, and 12 bases lay in between. CDR3 bases: TGTGCCAGCAGTCAGCCGGGGGGGGAAAAACTGTTTTTT. It translates to CASSQPGGEKLFF.